These 5 T cell receptor beta chains share one sample of origin, sequenced in a study of regulatory T cells in long-lasting Graves disease. To make TCR beta libraries, researchers used iRepertoire HTBI primers and Arm-PCR of CDR3 regions. MiXCR, run by TCRdb on the multiplex PCR reads, gives a single entry per CDR3 protein. Altogether around 500,000 distinct CDR3 sequences are present, around 21% being singletons, with the ten largest covering 7.8%. Time point described: persistent/refractory GD, antithyroid drugs over 5 years with positive TRAb. Researchers made the TCR library from RNA that was extracted from PBMCs. The specimen was peripheral blood mononuclear cells (PBMCs), collected when the disease was refractory, from a patient treated with antithyroid drugs. The source is a female donor with Graves disease.

This clonotype showed up just a few times. V and J are TRBV6-1 and TRBJ2-1; TRBD2 aligns across 11 bases. Trimming removed 6 bases from V and 6 bases from J; junction bases left unmatched: 7. This CDR3 comprises 15 residues. Per germline, CDR1 MNHNS and CDR2 SASEGT. CDR3 in amino acids: CASRDPSGRFNEQFF. The CDR3 DNA reads TGTGCCAGCAGAGATCCTAGCGGGAGGTTCAATGAGCAGTTCTTC.

This clonotype was counted at least ten times. The chain has TRBV12-3 or TRBV12-4 and TRBJ1-2, with D perhaps matching TRBD1 (6 bases). The CDR3 has 13 residues. The V and J ends lost 4 bases and 4 bases respectively, with 10 bases between them. The CDR3 spells CASSWTAFYGYTF. CDR3 nucleotides: TGTGCCAGCAGTTGGACAGCGTTCTATGGCTACACCTTC.

Ten or more counts support this clonotype. The chain recombines TRBV29-1 with TRBJ2-7, with 9 bases that match TRBD2. Germline CDR1 reads SQVTM; CDR2 reads ANQGSEA. The CDR3 spans 13 residues. V dropped 3 bases and J dropped 5; count of bases not matched to a gene: 5. The CDR3 region is CSVDGGRANEQYF. CDR3 nucleotide sequence: TGCAGCGTTGACGGCGGGAGGGCCAACGAGCAGTACTTC.

To note about this clonotype: A much larger clone sits a single nucleotide away, making a read error possible. V is TRBV28 and J is TRBJ1-1; D unresolved. Germline CDR1 is MDHEN and CDR2 is SYDVKM. Trimming took 6 bases from V and 1 from J, leaving 12 bases between them. This CDR3 spans 14 amino acids. The DNA of the CDR3 is TGTGCCAGCAGAGTCATCAGGACGAACACTGAAGCTTTCTTT. Residues: CASRVIRTNTEAFF.

This clonotype was recorded many times. The rearrangement joins TRBV28 to TRBJ2-7; D may be TRBD2 (5 bases). Trimming left V 4 bases short and J 1 base short, with 11 bases between. This CDR3 contains 14 residues. The germline V gene has CDR1 MDHEN and CDR2 SYDVKM. The CDR3 is CASSSPAESYEQYF. The CDR3 coding sequence is TGTGCCAGCAGTTCACCAGCGGAATCCTACGAGCAGTACTTC.